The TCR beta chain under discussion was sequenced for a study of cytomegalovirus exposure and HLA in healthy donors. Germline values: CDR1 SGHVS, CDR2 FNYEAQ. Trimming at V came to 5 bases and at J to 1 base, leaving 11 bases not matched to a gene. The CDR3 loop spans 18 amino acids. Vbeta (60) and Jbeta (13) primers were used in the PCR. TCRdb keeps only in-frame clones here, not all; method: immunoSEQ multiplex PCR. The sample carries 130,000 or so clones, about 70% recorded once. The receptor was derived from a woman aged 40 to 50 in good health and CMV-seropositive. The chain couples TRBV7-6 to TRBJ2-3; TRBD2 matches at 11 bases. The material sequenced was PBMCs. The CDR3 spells CASSPHLGGLAGTDTQYF. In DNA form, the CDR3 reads TGTGCCAGCAGCCCACATCTGGGGGGACTAGCGGGCACAGATACGCAGTATTTT.